These T cell receptor beta chains were read from a single sample in a study of OX40 agonist ivuxolimab in advanced cancers. Assay: immunoSEQ multiplex PCR; the TCRdb copy retains only in-frame clones and omits some. The repertoire includes approximately 70,000 clones, roughly 86% of them detected once, and less than 8% sits in the top ten. The input for sequencing was CD4+ or CD8+ T cells sorted from blood, taken in a trial of the OX40 agonist ivuxolimab. These receptors all come from an adult with an advanced solid tumor such as melanoma, head and neck, liver or kidney cancer. CDR3s include the opening cysteine and the closing phenylalanine or tryptophan. The D gene is left open where the match is weak. Rows give clone size only sometimes, using once, few, many, or a class for an expanded clone.

j_call d_call clone_size v_call cdr3_aa cdr3_nt
TRBJ1-2 TRBD1 once TRBV6-8 CASNAQGARNYGYTF TGTGCCAGCAATGCCCAGGGGGCGCGTAACTATGGCTACACCTTC
TRBJ1-1 TRBD1 . TRBV11-2 CASSQRQGRRNTEAFF TGTGCCAGCAGTCAGCGACAGGGAAGGAGGAACACTGAAGCTTTCTTT
TRBJ2-3 . . TRBV12-5 CASGLNSQGDTQYF TGTGCTAGTGGTTTGAACTCTCAGGGGGATACGCAGTATTTT
TRBJ1-1 . few TRBV2 CASSAQQNTEAFF TGTGCCAGCAGTGCACAGCAAAACACTGAAGCTTTCTTT
TRBJ2-5 TRBD1 once TRBV2 CASTGTGTQETQYF TGTGCCAGTACCGGGACAGGGACCCAAGAGACCCAGTACTTC
TRBJ1-2 . . TRBV4-1 CATSDVRGRRLGYGYTF TGCGCCACTTCGGACGTCCGGGGGCGAAGACTGGGCTATGGCTACACCTTC
TRBJ1-6 . once TRBV27 CASSFTNSPLHF TGTGCCAGCAGTTTCACAAATTCACCCCTCCACTTT
TRBJ1-2 . . TRBV5-8 CASSLRGGYGYTF TGTGCCAGCAGCTTGCGGGGTGGCTATGGCTACACCTTC
TRBJ2-6 . . TRBV19 CASSALGGAVTGANVLTF TGTGCCAGTAGTGCCCTTGGGGGAGCAGTGACTGGGGCCAACGTCCTGACTTTC
TRBJ1-1 TRBD1 once TRBV19 CASSLDRDRGFEAFF TGTGCCAGTAGTCTTGACCGGGACAGGGGATTTGAAGCTTTCTTT
TRBJ1-3 . . TRBV7-9 CASSLDGNTIYF TGTGCCAGCAGCTTAGATGGAAACACCATATATTTT
TRBJ2-5 . . TRBV7-3 CASSPKGGETQYF TGTGCCAGCAGTCCCAAAGGGGGGGAGACCCAGTACTTC
TRBJ2-7 . . TRBV6-6 CASSYSRSVRYF TGTGCCAGCAGTTACAGTCGCTCCGTGCGGTACTTC
TRBJ2-1 . . TRBV6-5 CASSPTSSNEQFF TGTGCCAGCAGCCCAACTAGTAGCAATGAGCAGTTCTTC
TRBJ1-3 . few TRBV7-9 CASSSTRTASGNTIYF TGTGCCAGCAGCTCGACCCGGACGGCCTCTGGAAACACCATATATTTT
TRBJ1-1 . . TRBV6-1 CASNPKRRDTEAFF TGTGCCAGCAACCCCAAGCGGAGGGACACTGAAGCTTTCTTT
TRBJ1-1 . . TRBV9 CASSALGGEAFF TGTGCCAGCAGTGCCCTAGGGGGGGAAGCTTTCTTT
TRBJ1-1 . . TRBV6-6 CASTGGPYTEAFF TGTGCCAGCACCGGAGGTCCGTACACTGAAGCTTTCTTT
TRBJ1-2 TRBD1 . TRBV18 CASSTNPDRDYGYTF TGTGCCAGCTCAACAAACCCGGACAGGGACTATGGCTACACCTTC
TRBJ2-7 TRBD1 . TRBV9 CASSVAQGSSYEQYF TGTGCCAGCAGCGTAGCACAGGGGAGCTCCTACGAGCAGTACTTC
TRBJ1-6 . . TRBV9 CASSPRGERSPLHF TGTGCCAGCAGCCCGAGGGGGGAGAGATCACCCCTCCACTTT
TRBJ1-5 . . TRBV2 CASSGQVYQPQHF TGTGCCAGCAGTGGGCAGGTGTATCAGCCCCAGCATTTT
TRBJ2-1 TRBD2 . TRBV9 CASRRGLGLVIYNEQFF TGTGCCAGCAGGCGCGGGTTAGGACTAGTCATATACAATGAGCAGTTCTTC
TRBJ2-2 . . TRBV7-2 CASSFRRGKTNTGELFF TGTGCCAGCAGCTTTAGACGCGGGAAAACGAACACCGGGGAGCTGTTTTTT
TRBJ2-5 . . TRBV15 CATSRGAVRQETQYF TGTGCCACCAGTCGAGGGGCGGTTAGGCAAGAGACCCAGTACTTC
TRBJ1-2 . . TRBV5-5 CASSIDNRPGYTF TGTGCCAGCAGTATAGACAACCGGCCTGGCTACACCTTC
TRBJ2-2 . . TRBV15 CATSKDTGELFF TGTGCCACCAGCAAGGACACCGGGGAGCTGTTTTTT
TRBJ1-2 TRBD1 . TRBV5-1 CASSLTGGAGYTF TGCGCCAGCAGCCTGACAGGGGGCGCGGGCTACACCTTC
TRBJ2-3 TRBD2 . TRBV19 CASSILAGERNTQYF TGTGCCAGTAGTATATTAGCGGGGGAACGAAATACGCAGTATTTT
TRBJ1-5 . once TRBV6-5 CASSYSGGALPQHF TGTGCCAGCAGTTACTCGGGGGGGGCCCTCCCCCAGCATTTT
TRBJ1-3 TRBD1 few TRBV13 CASSLRSPGQGMGRGGDTIYF TGTGCCAGCAGCTTAAGATCCCCCGGACAGGGGATGGGTCGAGGGGGAGACACCATATATTTT
TRBJ1-1 . . TRBV6-5 CASSYRVARAEAFF TGTGCCAGCAGTTACAGGGTCGCGCGGGCTGAAGCTTTCTTT
TRBJ2-7 TRBD1 . TRBV7-6 CASSLLGGPAGRYEQYF TGTGCCAGCAGCTTATTAGGGGGCCCGGCAGGTCGCTACGAGCAGTACTTC
TRBJ2-7 TRBD2 . TRBV2 CASRFISGGNPYEQYF TGTGCCAGCAGGTTCATTAGCGGGGGGAATCCCTACGAGCAGTACTTC
TRBJ1-1 TRBD1 . TRBV7-2 CASSSHGTGGTEAFF TGTGCCAGCAGTTCTCACGGGACAGGGGGCACTGAAGCTTTCTTT
TRBJ2-5 . . TRBV5-4 CASSSQGQETQYF TGTGCCAGCAGCTCCCAGGGCCAAGAGACCCAGTACTTC
TRBJ2-2 . . TRBV18 CASSPPANGNTGELFF TGTGCCAGCTCACCACCCGCAAACGGAAACACCGGGGAGCTGTTTTTT